The sequence of this T cell receptor (beta chain) was determined in a study of regulatory T cells in long-lasting Graves disease. Noted time point: persistent/refractory GD, antithyroid drugs over 5 years with positive TRAb. Construction of the TCR library relied on RNA isolated from PBMCs. The CDR3 has 12 residues. Investigators prepared the TCR beta libraries by applying iRepertoire HTBI primers and Arm-PCR of CDR3 regions. TCRdb passed the multiplex PCR reads through MiXCR, listing each CDR3 protein once. Counted here are 400,000 to 500,000 distinct CDR3 sequences, approximately 22% occurring once; the ten biggest clones make up roughly an eighth. Comment on this clonotype: At one of its ends the junction is not consistent with the germline gene, which may arise from a read error.

This rearrangement joins TRBV12-3 or TRBV12-4 to TRBJ2-1; D is perhaps TRBD1 (5 bases). The sequencing used peripheral blood mononuclear cells (PBMCs), collected when the disease was refractory, from a patient treated with antithyroid drugs. The sequence was obtained from a female donor with Graves disease. DNA for the CDR3: TGTGCCAACAGTTCAAGGGGCAATGAGCAGTTCTTC. Its protein product is CANSSRGNEQFF.